This T cell receptor beta chain was captured in a study of T cell changes during pregnancy in multiple sclerosis. The germline CDR1 and CDR2 sequences are SGHVS and FNYEAQ. The CDR3 consists of 15 residues. The J segment lost 3 bases and the V segment lost 3 bases, leaving 6 bases of the junction unmatched. Sequencing used immunoSEQ multiplex PCR; TCRdb keeps in-frame clones, though not all of them. The repertoire has about 120,000 clones, approximately 93% of them found once; the top ten carry 6.2%. This chain joins TRBV7-6 and TRBJ1-1; 8 bases line up with TRBD1. The sample in question was peripheral blood, obtained before pregnancy. The TCR sequence derives from a female donor with multiple sclerosis, enrolled in a pregnancy study. CDR3 bases: TGTGCCAGCAGCTTTTCGACAGGGGTCCACACTGAAGCTTTCTTT. This codes for CASSFSTGVHTEAFF.